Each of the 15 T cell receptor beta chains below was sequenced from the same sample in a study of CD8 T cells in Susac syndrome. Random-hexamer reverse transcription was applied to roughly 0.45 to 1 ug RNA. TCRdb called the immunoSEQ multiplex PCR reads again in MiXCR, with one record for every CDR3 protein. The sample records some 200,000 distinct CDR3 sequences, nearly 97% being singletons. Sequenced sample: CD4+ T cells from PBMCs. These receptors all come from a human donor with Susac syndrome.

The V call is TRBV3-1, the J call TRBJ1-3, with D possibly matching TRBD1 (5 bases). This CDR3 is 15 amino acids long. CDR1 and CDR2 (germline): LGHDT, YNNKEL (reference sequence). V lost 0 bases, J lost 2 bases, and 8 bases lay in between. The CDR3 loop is CASSQDLGAGNTIYF. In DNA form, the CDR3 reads TGTGCCAGCAGCCAAGATTTAGGGGCTGGAAACACCATATATTTT.

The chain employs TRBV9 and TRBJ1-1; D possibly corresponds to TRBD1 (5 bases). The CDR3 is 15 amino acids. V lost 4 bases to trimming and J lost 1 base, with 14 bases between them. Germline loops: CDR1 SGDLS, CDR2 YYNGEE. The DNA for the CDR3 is TGTGCCAGCAGCCCCTCTATGGGGCCGAACACTGAAGCTTTCTTT. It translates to CASSPSMGPNTEAFF.

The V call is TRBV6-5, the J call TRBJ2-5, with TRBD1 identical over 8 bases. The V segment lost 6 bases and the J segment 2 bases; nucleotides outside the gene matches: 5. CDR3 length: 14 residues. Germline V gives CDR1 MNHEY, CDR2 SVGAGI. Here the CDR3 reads CASSSDRDQETQYF. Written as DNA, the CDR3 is TGTGCCAGCAGCTCGGACAGGGATCAAGAGACCCAGTACTTC.

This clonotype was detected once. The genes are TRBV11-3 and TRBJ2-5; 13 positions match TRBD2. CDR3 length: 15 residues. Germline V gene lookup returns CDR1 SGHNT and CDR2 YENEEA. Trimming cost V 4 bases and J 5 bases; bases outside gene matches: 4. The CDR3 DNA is TGTGCCAGCAGCTCCGGGACTAGCGGGGTGGAGACCCAGTACTTC. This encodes CASSSGTSGVETQYF.

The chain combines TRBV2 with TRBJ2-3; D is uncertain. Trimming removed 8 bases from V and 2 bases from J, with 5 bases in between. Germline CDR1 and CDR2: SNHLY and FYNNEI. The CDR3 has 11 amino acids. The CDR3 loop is CASRTTDTQYF. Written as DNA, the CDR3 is TGTGCCAGCCGAACCACAGATACGCAGTATTTT.

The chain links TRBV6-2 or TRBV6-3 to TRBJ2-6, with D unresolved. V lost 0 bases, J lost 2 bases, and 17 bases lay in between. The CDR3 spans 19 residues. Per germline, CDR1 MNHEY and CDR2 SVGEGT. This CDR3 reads CASSYSERTTVPGANVLTF. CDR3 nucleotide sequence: TGTGCCAGCAGTTACTCGGAGCGAACTACAGTCCCTGGGGCCAACGTCCTGACTTTC.

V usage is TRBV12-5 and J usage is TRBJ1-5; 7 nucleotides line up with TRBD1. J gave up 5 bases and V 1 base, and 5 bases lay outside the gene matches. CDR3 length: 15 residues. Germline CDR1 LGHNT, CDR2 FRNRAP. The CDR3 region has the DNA TGTGCTAGTGGTTTGGCCGGGACAGTACATCAGCCCCAGCATTTT. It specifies CASGLAGTVHQPQHF.

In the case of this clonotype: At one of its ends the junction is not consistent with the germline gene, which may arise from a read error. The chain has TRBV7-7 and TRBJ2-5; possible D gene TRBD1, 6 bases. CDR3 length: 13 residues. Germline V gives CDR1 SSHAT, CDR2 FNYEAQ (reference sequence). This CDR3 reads CASSPDSEETQYF. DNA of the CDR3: TGTGCTAGCAGCCCGGACAGTGAAGAGACCCAGTACTTC.

The CDR3 region has the DNA TGTGCCAGCAGCTTAGCGGGGGCGGCTGAAGCTTTCTTT. It yields the protein CASSLAGAAEAFF. V and J are TRBV7-2 and TRBJ1-1, with a possible D match to TRBD1 (6 bases). The CDR3 runs to 13 residues. The germline gives CDR1 SGHTA, CDR2 FQGNSA. Trimming pared 0 bases from V and 6 bases from J, leaving 8 bases between.

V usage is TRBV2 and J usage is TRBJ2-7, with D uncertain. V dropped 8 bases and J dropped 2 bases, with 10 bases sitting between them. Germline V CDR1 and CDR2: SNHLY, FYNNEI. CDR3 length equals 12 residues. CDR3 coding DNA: TGTGCCAGCCATACCGACACCTACGAGCAGTACTTC. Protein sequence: CASHTDTYEQYF.

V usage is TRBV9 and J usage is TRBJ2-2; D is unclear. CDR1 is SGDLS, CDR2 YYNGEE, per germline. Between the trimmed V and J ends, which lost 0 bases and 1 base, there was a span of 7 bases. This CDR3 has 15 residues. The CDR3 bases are TGTGCCAGCAGCGTAGGCCCTCGGAACACCGGGGAGCTGTTTTTT. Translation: CASSVGPRNTGELFF.

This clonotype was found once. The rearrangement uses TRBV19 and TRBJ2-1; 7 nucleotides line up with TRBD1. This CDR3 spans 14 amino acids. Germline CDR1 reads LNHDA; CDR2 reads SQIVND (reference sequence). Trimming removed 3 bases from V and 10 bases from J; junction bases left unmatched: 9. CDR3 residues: CASSMRTGDGEQFF. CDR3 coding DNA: TGTGCCAGTAGTATGCGGACAGGAGATGGCGAGCAGTTCTTC.

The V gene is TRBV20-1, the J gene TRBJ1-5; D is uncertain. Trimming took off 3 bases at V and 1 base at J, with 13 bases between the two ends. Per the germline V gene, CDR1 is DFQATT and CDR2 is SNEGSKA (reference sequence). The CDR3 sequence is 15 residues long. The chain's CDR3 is CSARASLDSNQPQHF. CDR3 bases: TGCAGTGCTAGGGCTTCCCTTGACAGCAATCAGCCCCAGCATTTT.

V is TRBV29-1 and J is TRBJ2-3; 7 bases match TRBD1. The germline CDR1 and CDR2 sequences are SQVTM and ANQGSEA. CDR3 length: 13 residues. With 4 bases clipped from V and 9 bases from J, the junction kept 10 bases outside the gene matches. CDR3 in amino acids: CSVAFTGERTQYF. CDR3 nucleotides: TGCAGCGTTGCTTTCACAGGGGAGAGGACGCAGTATTTT.

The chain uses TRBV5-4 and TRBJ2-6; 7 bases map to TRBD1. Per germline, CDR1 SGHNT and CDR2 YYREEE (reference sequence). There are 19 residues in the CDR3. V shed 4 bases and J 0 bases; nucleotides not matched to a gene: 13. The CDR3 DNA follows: TGTGCCAGCAGCCCAAAAACCAGGGACAGAATCTCTGGGGCCAACGTCCTGACTTTC. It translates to CASSPKTRDRISGANVLTF.